This T cell receptor beta chain was identified in a study of molecular identifiers for immune sequencing clone quantification. General observations from the study: Clones exceeding 20 RNA copies carried over 97% of effector molecules but under 1% of naive-cell molecules.

Preparation methods for the bulk TCR libraries were those previously described, with listed TCR primers. In TCRdb, the PCR reads were re-called with MiXCR into one record per CDR3 protein. The table shows about half a million distinct CDR3 sequences, with about 25% occurring only once. V was trimmed by 7 bases and J by 6 bases, leaving 18 bases between them. The germline V gene encodes CDR1 LNHDA and CDR2 SQIVND (reference sequence). This CDR3 has 15 residues. About this clonotype itself: Its antigen is not identified.

This clonotype was obtained from a human donor in good health. Some libraries in this study had Jurkat cell RNA spiked in. V and J are TRBV19 and TRBJ2-2, with D perhaps given as TRBD1 or TRBD2 (5 bases each). Input material: naive CD8+ T cells from blood, with Jurkat cell RNA spiked in. Subset described: FACS-sorted CD8+CD4-CCR7+CD45RA+ naive T cells. Written as DNA, the CDR3 is TGTGCCAGTACCTCCGGGACGTACCTTTCCGGGGAGCTGTTTTTT. Translation: CASTSGTYLSGELFF.